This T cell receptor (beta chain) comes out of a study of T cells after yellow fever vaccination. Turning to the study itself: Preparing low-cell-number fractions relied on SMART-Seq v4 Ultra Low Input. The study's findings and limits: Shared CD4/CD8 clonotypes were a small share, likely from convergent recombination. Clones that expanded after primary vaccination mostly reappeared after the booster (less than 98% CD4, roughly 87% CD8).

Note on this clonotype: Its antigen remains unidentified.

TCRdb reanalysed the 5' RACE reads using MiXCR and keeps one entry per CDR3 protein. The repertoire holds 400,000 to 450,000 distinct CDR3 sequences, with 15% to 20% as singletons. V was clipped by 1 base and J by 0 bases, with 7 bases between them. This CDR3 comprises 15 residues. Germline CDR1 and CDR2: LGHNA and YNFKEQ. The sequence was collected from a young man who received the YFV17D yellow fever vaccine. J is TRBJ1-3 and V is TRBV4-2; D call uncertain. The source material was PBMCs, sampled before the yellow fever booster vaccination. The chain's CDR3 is CASSQVKGSGNTIYF. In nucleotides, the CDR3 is TGTGCCAGCAGCCAAGTGAAGGGCTCTGGAAACACCATATATTTT.